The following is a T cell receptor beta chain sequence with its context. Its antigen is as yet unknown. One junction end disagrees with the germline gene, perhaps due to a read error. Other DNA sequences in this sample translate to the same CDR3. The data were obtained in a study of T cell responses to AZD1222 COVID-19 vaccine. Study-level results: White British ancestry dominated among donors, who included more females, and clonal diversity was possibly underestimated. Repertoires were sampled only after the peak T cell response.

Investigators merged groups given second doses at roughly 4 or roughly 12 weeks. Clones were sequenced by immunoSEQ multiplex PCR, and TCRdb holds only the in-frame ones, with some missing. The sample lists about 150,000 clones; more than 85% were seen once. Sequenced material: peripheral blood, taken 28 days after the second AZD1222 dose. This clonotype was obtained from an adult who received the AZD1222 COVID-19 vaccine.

DNA of the CDR3: TGCGCCAGCAGCCCTGGGACCCTGACCTATGAGCAGTACTTC. It codes for CASSPGTLTYEQYF. The chain joins TRBV5-1 to TRBJ2-7, with D possibly called TRBD1 or TRBD2 (5 bases each). CDR1 is SGHRS, CDR2 YFSETQ, per germline. CDR3 length equals 14 residues.